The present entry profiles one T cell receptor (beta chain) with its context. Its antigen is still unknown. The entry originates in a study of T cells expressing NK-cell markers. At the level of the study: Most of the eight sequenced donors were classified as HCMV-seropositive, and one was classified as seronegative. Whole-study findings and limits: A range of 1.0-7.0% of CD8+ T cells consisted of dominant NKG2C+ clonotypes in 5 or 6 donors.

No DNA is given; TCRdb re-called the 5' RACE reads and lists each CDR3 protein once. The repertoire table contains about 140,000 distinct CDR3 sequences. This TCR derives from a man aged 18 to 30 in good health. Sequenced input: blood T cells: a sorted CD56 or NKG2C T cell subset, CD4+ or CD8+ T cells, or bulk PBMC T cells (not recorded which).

CDR3 protein: CASSLNPGLRTDTQYF. The chain joins TRBV7-2 to TRBJ2-3; TCRdb's D gene call, TRBD1, goes unchecked for lack of DNA. The CDR3 runs to 16 residues. Germline V lookup: CDR1 SGHTA, CDR2 FQGNSA.